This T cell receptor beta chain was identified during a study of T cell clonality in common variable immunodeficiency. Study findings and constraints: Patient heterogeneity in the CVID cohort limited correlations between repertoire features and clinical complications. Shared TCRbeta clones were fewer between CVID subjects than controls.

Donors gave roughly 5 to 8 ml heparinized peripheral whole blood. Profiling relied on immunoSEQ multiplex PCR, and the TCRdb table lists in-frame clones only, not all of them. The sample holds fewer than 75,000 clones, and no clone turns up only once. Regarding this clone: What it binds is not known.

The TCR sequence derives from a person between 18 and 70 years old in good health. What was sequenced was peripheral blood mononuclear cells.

The chain's CDR3 is CASSDPGLADTQYF. Partial CDR3 DNA: TGCGCCAGCAGCGATCCGGGACTAGCAGATACG. The chain carries TRBV5-1 and TRBJ2-3, with TRBD2 matching over 8 bases. Read coverage stops 3 residues before the CDR3 terminus; the germline J gene supplies the remainder. Germline assignment: CDR1 SGHRS and CDR2 YFSETQ. V shed 4 bases and J 4 bases; nucleotides not matched to a gene: 5. The CDR3 runs to 14 residues.